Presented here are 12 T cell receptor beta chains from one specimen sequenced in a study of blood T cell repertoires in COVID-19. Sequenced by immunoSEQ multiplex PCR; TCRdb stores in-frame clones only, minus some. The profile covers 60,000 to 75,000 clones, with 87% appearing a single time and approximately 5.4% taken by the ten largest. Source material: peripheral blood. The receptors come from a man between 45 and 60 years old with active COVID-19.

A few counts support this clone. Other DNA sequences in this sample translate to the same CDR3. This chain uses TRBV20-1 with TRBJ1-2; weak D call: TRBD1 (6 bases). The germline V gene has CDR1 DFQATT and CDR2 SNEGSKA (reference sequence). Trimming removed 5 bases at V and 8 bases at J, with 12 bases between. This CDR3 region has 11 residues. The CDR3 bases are TGCAGTGCTCCCGGGGGGCAAGGCTACACCTTC. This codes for CSAPGGQGYTF.

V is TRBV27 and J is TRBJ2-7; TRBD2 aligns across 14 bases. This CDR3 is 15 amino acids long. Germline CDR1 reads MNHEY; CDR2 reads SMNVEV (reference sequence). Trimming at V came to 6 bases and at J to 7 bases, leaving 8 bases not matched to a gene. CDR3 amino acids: CASRSGTSGSREQYF. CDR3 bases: TGTGCCAGCAGAAGTGGGACTAGCGGGAGTCGGGAGCAGTACTTC.

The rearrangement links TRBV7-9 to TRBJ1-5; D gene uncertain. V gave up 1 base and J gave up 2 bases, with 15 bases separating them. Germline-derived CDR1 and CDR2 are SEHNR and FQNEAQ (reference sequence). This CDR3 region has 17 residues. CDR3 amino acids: CASSLVLAGVGNQPQHF. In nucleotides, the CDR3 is TGTGCCAGCAGCTTAGTCCTGGCAGGCGTTGGCAATCAGCCCCAGCATTTT.

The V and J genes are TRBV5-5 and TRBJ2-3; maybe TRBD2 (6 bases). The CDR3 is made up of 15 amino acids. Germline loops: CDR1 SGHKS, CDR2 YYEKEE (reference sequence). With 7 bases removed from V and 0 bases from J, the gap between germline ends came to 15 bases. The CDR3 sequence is CASGPRRDSTDTQYF. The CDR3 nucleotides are TGTGCCAGCGGCCCTCGGCGGGATAGCACAGATACGCAGTATTTT.

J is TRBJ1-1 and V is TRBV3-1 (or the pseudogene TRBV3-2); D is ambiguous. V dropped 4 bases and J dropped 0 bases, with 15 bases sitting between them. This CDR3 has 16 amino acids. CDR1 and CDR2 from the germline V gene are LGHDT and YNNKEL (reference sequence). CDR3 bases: TGTGCCAGCAGCCTCCTCGGTGGGCTTATGAACACTGAAGCTTTCTTT. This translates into CASSLLGGLMNTEAFF.

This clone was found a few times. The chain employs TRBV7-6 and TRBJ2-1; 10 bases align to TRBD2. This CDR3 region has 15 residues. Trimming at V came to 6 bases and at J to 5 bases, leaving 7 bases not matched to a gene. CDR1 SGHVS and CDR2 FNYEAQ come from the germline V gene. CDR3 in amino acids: CASSKLGLADNEQFF. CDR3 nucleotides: TGTGCCAGCAGTAAGCTCGGACTAGCGGACAATGAGCAGTTCTTC.

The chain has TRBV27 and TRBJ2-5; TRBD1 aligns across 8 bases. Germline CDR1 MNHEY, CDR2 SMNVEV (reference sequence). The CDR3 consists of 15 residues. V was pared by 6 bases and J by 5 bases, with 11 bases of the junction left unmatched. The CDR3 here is CASSQLDRVGETQYF. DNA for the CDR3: TGTGCCAGCAGCCAACTGGACAGGGTAGGGGAGACCCAGTACTTC.

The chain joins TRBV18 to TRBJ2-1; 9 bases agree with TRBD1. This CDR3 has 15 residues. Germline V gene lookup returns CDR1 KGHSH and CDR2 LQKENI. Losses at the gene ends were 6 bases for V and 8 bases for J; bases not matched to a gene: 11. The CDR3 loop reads CASSPNRGLNYEQFF. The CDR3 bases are TGTGCCAGCTCCCCGAACAGGGGGCTAAACTATGAGCAGTTCTTC.

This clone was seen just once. The CDR3 DNA follows: TGTGCCAGCAGTTTCGTCAGGGGGAAAGAGACCCAGTACTTC. This encodes CASSFVRGKETQYF. The rearrangement links TRBV28 to TRBJ2-5; 7 bases line up with TRBD1. The trim removed 3 bases at V and 3 bases at J, leaving 4 bases unmatched. Germline assignment: CDR1 MDHEN and CDR2 SYDVKM. The CDR3 covers 14 residues.

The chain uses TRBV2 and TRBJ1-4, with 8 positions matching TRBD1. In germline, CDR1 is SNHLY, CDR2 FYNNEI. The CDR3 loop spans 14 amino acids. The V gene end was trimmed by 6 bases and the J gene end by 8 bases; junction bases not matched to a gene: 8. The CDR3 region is CASRDRTGLEKLFF. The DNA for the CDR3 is TGTGCCAGCAGGGACCGGACAGGGCTCGAAAAACTGTTTTTT.

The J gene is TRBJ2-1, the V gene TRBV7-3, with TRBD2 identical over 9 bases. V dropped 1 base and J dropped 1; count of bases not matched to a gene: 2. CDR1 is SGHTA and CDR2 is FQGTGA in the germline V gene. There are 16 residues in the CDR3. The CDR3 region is CASSLMAGGSYNEQFF. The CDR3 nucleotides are TGTGCCAGCAGCTTAATGGCGGGAGGGTCCTACAATGAGCAGTTCTTC.

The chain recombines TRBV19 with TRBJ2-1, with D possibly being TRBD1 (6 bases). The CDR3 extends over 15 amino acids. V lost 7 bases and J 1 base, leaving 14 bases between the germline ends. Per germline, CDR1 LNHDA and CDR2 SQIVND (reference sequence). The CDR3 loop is CASTPGGLSYNEQFF. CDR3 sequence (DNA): TGTGCCAGTACCCCTGGGGGCCTATCCTACAATGAGCAGTTCTTC.